Detailed here is one T cell receptor (beta chain). Its antigen is not identified. Germline and junction disagree at one end, which may indicate a read error. The CDR3 is 16 residues long. The germline V gene has CDR1 SSHAT and CDR2 FNYEAQ (reference sequence). These data belong to a study of blood T cells in healthy people across ages. General study points: PBMCs went unsorted, and a conclusive naive versus antigen-experienced comparison was therefore prevented. The recorded TCR beta diversity per million T cells decreased in a roughly linear manner with age.

A second PCR, run for about 6 to 12 cycles, used a sample-barcoded 5' primer plus a J-beta primer mix. Using its own MiXCR run on the 5' RACE reads, TCRdb lists one record per CDR3 protein. The sample includes 700,000 to 850,000 distinct CDR3 sequences, less than 70% of them seen just once. This chain uses TRBV7-7 with TRBJ2-3, with 12 bases identical to TRBD2. The sequencing sample was made of blood. The sequence was obtained from a man older than 75 in good health. The CDR3 sequence is CASSVGTSGSGDTQYF. In DNA, the CDR3 is TGTGCTAGCAGCGTCGGGACTAGCGGGTCTGGGGATACGCAGTATTTT. Full variable domain (missing parts from reference TRBV7-7 and TRBJ2-3): GAGVSQSPRYKVTKRGQDVTLRCDPISSHATLYWYQQALGQGPEFLTYFNYEAQPDKSGLPSDRFSAERPEGSISTLTIQRTEQRDSAMYRCASSVGTSGSGDTQYFGPGTRLTVL.